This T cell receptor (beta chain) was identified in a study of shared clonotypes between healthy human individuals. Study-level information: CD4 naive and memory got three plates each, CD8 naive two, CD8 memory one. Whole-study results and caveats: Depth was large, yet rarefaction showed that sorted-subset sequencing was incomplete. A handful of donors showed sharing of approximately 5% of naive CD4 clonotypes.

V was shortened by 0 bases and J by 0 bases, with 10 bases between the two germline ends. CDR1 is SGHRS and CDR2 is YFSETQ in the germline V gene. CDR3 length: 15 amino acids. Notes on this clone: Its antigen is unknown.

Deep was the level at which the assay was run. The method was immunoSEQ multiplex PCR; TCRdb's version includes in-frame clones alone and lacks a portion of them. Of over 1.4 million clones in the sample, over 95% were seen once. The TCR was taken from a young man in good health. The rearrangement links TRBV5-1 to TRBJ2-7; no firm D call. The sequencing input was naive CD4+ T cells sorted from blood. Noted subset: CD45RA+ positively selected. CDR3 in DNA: TGCGCCAGCAGCTTGGTGGTAGGAGCCTCCTACGAGCAGTACTTC. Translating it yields CASSLVVGASYEQYF.